These T cell receptor beta chains were read from a single sample in a study of blood T cell repertoires in COVID-19. Assay used: immunoSEQ multiplex PCR; TCRdb lists only in-frame clones, some missing. This table holds under 130,000 clones, roughly 79% found once. Material for sequencing was peripheral blood. The receptors originated from an older man with acute or convalescent COVID-19. Each CDR3 is given with its conserved first and last residue. D genes are given only for firm matches. Clone sizes are given selectively: once, few, many, or a class where the clone is expanded.

j_call	v_call	d_call	clone_size	cdr3_aa	cdr3_nt
TRBJ1-6	TRBV2	-	-	CASSEDRAGNNSPLHF	TGTGCCAGCAGTGAAGACAGGGCCGGGAATAATTCACCCCTCCACTTT
TRBJ2-1	TRBV6-4	TRBD2	-	CASSTESGGEQFF	TGTGCCAGCAGTACGGAGAGCGGGGGTGAGCAGTTCTTC
TRBJ1-4	TRBV7-6	TRBD1	-	CASSSGQVGEKLFF	TGTGCCAGCAGCTCAGGACAGGTCGGTGAAAAACTGTTTTTT
TRBJ1-5	TRBV10-3	-	few	CATSDQQVQHF	TGTGCCACCTCCGACCAACAGGTCCAGCATTTT
TRBJ2-7	TRBV6-6	-	-	CASSYGRGRSYEQYF	TGTGCCAGCAGTTACGGGCGGGGGCGGTCCTACGAGCAGTACTTC
TRBJ2-2	TRBV2	TRBD2	-	CASSGGTSGLGDTGELFF	TGTGCCAGCAGTGGCGGGACTAGCGGCCTCGGAGACACCGGGGAGCTGTTTTTT
TRBJ1-4	TRBV3-1/TRBV3-2	-	-	CASSQAFGNTNEKLFF	TGTGCCAGCAGCCAAGCTTTCGGGAATACGAATGAAAAACTGTTTTTT
TRBJ2-1	TRBV24-1	-	-	CATSDYRDNEQFF	TGTGCCACCAGTGATTACAGGGACAATGAGCAGTTCTTC
TRBJ2-1	TRBV7-3	-	few	CASSGQERPINEQFF	TGTGCCAGCAGCGGGCAGGAAAGGCCCATCAATGAGCAGTTCTTC
TRBJ2-3	TRBV29-1	-	-	CSVIPSPGADTQYF	TGCAGCGTTATTCCTTCCCCCGGGGCAGATACGCAGTATTTT
TRBJ2-2	TRBV28	TRBD2	-	CASSNSWTSGRGLTGELFF	TGTGCCAGCAGTAACTCCTGGACTAGCGGGAGGGGTCTCACCGGGGAGCTGTTTTTT
TRBJ1-5	TRBV5-1	-	-	CASSLDREPQHF	TGCGCCAGCAGCTTGGACAGGGAACCCCAGCATTTT
TRBJ1-1	TRBV6-5	-	-	CATNPRGMNTEAFF	TGTGCCACCAACCCCCGGGGGATGAACACTGAAGCTTTCTTT
TRBJ1-1	TRBV18	TRBD1	-	CASSPRRQGANTEAFF	TGTGCCAGCTCACCGCGCCGTCAGGGGGCGAACACTGAAGCTTTCTTT
TRBJ1-3	TRBV20-1	-	-	CSASPAGTGNTIYF	TGCAGTGCTAGTCCAGCGGGAACGGGAAACACCATATATTTT
TRBJ2-3	TRBV3-1/TRBV3-2	TRBD2	once	CASSRESGVRDTQYF	TGTGCCAGCAGCCGAGAGAGCGGGGTGCGGGATACGCAGTATTTT
TRBJ1-2	TRBV28	-	-	CASSLGGYGYTF	TGTGCCAGCAGTTTAGGCGGGTATGGCTACACCTTC
TRBJ1-2	TRBV27	-	-	CASSSAGYGYTF	TGTGCCAGCAGTTCTGCAGGGTACGGCTACACCTTC
TRBJ1-3	TRBV6-5	-	few	CATGTGGSGNTIYF	TGTGCCACCGGGACTGGAGGCTCTGGAAACACCATATATTTT
TRBJ1-5	TRBV7-8	-	few	CASSSRPQGSNQPQHF	TGTGCCAGCAGCTCAAGACCCCAGGGCAGCAATCAGCCCCAGCATTTT
TRBJ2-7	TRBV28	-	-	CASGILSTGYEQYF	TGTGCCAGCGGAATACTATCGACTGGCTACGAGCAGTACTTC
TRBJ2-3	TRBV4-3	TRBD2	-	CASSQGLAGTDTQYF	TGCGCCAGCAGCCAAGGGCTAGCGGGTACAGATACGCAGTATTTT
TRBJ2-3	TRBV27	TRBD1	once	CASSFDRDRTDTQYF	TGTGCCAGCAGTTTCGACAGGGATCGCACAGATACGCAGTATTTT
TRBJ2-1	TRBV18	TRBD1	-	CASSPGQGVRNEQFF	TGTGCCAGCTCACCGGGACAGGGGGTGCGTAATGAGCAGTTCTTC
TRBJ2-3	TRBV27	-	-	CASSNRALSTDTQYF	TGTGCCAGCAGTAACAGGGCCCTAAGCACAGATACGCAGTATTTT
TRBJ2-3	TRBV5-1	-	-	CASREAVSTDTQYF	TGCGCCAGCAGAGAAGCGGTTAGCACAGATACGCAGTATTTT
TRBJ2-2	TRBV6-5	TRBD2	-	CASSYVGGIGELFF	TGTGCCAGCAGTTACGTGGGGGGGATCGGGGAGCTGTTTTTT
TRBJ1-5	TRBV19	TRBD1	-	CASKGRQGNFFGFQPQHF	TGTGCCAGTAAAGGGAGACAGGGGAACTTCTTCGGGTTTCAGCCCCAGCATTTT
TRBJ2-1	TRBV18	TRBD2	once	CASSHTSGRANEQFF	TGTGCCAGCTCACACACTAGCGGGAGGGCAAATGAGCAGTTCTTC
TRBJ2-2	TRBV6-4	TRBD1	once	CASSDGQGIGELFF	TGTGCCAGCAGTGACGGACAGGGGATCGGGGAGCTGTTTTTT
TRBJ1-2	TRBV13	TRBD1	-	CASSSTGDGYTF	TGTGCCAGCAGCTCGACAGGGGATGGCTACACCTTC
TRBJ1-1	TRBV7-9	-	-	CASSLLLGQNTEAFF	TGTGCCAGCAGCTTACTCCTGGGACAGAACACTGAAGCTTTCTTT
TRBJ1-6	TRBV5-4	TRBD1	-	CASSAGQGKDSPLHF	TGTGCCAGCAGCGCTGGACAGGGTAAGGATTCACCCCTCCACTTT
TRBJ2-3	TRBV19	TRBD2	-	CASSKTSGSPFNTDTQYF	TGTGCCAGTAGTAAGACTAGCGGATCTCCTTTCAACACAGATACGCAGTATTTT
TRBJ2-1	TRBV24-1	TRBD2	-	CATSDSTASGRVNEQFF	TGTGCCACCAGTGATTCAACGGCTAGCGGGAGGGTAAATGAGCAGTTCTTC
TRBJ2-3	TRBV11-3	-	-	CASSRPGTDTQYF	TGTGCCAGCAGCCGTCCGGGGACAGATACGCAGTATTTT
TRBJ2-7	TRBV2	TRBD2	-	CASTTTSGNEQYF	TGTGCCAGCACTACGACTAGCGGGAACGAGCAGTACTTC
TRBJ2-7	TRBV2	TRBD1	once	CASSQQGADTYEQYF	TGTGCCAGCAGCCAACAGGGGGCGGATACATACGAGCAGTACTTC